This TCR beta chain was found in a study of human T cells and chemical hapten exposure. One entry per CDR3 protein results from TCRdb running MiXCR on the RACE reads. The sample has approximately 110,000 distinct CDR3 sequences, roughly 10% seen once. Per the germline V gene, CDR1 is PRHDT and CDR2 is FYEKMQ (reference sequence). CDR3 length: 20 amino acids. V was pared by 3 bases and J by 6 bases, with 30 bases between. Time point of the sample: patch test 2, 6 weeks after DPC sensitization. Treatment denoted: therapeutic diphenylcyclopropenone sensitization with weekly scalp DPC. Prior to each patch test being applied, blood was drawn.

Here the sequenced sample was whole blood, taken in connection with sensitization to the hapten diphenylcyclopropenone (DPC). This sequence originates from a middle-aged woman with alopecia areata. Some clones in this sample may be carry-over from other donors' samples. The V gene is TRBV13, the J gene TRBJ2-1; D assignment may be TRBD1 or TRBD2 (5 bases each). Here the CDR3 DNA reads TGTGCCAGCAGCTTCCTAAGCTATCCACCTGAGGGGTCAACTAGCAATGAGCAGTTCTTC. Amino acid sequence: CASSFLSYPPEGSTSNEQFF.